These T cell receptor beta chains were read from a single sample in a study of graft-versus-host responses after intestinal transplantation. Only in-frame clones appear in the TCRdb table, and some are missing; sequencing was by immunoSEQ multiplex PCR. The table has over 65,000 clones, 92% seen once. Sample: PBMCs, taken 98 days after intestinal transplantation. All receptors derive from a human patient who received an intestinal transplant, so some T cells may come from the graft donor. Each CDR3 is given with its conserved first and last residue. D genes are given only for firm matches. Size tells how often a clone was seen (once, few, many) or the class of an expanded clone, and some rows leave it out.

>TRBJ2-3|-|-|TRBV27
TGTGCCAGCAGTTTGCAGCCCTTAGATACGCAGTATTTT
CASSLQPLDTQYF
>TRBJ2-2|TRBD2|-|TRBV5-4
TGTGCCAGCAGCCACACTAGCGGCCCGGGGACCGGGGAGCTGTTTTTT
CASSHTSGPGTGELFF
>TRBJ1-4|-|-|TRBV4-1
TGCGCCAGCAGCCCCAACCAAGGGGTGGAACTGTTTTTT
CASSPNQGVELFF
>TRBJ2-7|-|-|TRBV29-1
TGCAGCGTTGATTTGTGGCAGGCCGGGACCTACGAGCAGTACTTC
CSVDLWQAGTYEQYF
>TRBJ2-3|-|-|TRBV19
TGTGCCAGTAGTATACACGGGGGAAAGCCCCTCACAGATACGCAGTATTTT
CASSIHGGKPLTDTQYF
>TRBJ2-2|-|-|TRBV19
TGTGCCAGTAGTATAGGGAGGTTTTACGGCCCCGGGGAGCTGTTTTTT
CASSIGRFYGPGELFF
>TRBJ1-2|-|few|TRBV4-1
TGCGCCAGCAGCCAACAGGGTTATGGCTACACCTTC
CASSQQGYGYTF
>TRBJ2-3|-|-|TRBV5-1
TGCGCCAGCAGCCAAAGCGGACCTAGCACAGATACGCAGTATTTT
CASSQSGPSTDTQYF
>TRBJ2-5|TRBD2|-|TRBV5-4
TGTGCCAGCAGCCTCATAGGGACTACCCAAGAGACCCAGTACTTC
CASSLIGTTQETQYF
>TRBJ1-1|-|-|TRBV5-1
TGCGCCAGCAGCTTGGGGGGGAACACTGAAGCTTTCTTT
CASSLGGNTEAFF
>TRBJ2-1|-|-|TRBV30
TGTGCCTGGAGTGTGAGTGAGTATGAGCAGTTCTTC
CAWSVSEYEQFF
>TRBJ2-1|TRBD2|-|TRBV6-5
TGTGCCAGCAGACTTAGCGGGGGGGCCGCGAATGAGCAGTTCTTC
CASRLSGGAANEQFF
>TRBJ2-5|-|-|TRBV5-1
TGCGCCAGCAGCTTGTCCGAGGGAGCTTTAACCTACCAAGAGACCCAGTACTTC
CASSLSEGALTYQETQYF
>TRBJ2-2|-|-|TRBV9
TGTGCCAGCAGCCCCTCAGGGGCGGGGACTAACACCGGGGAGCTGTTTTTT
CASSPSGAGTNTGELFF
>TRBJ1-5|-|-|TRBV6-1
TGTGCCAGCAGTGAAGGAACAGGCAATCAGCCCCAGCATTTT
CASSEGTGNQPQHF
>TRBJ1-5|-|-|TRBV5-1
TGCGCCAGCAGCTTGAATGGGGACAGCAATCAGCCCCAGCATTTT
CASSLNGDSNQPQHF
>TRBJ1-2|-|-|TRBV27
TGTGCCAGCAGTTTTGGAGGCAATGGCTACACCTTC
CASSFGGNGYTF
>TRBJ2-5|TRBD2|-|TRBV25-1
TGTGCCAGCAGTGGCGGGAGGGCGGGAGAGACCCAGTACTTC
CASSGGRAGETQYF
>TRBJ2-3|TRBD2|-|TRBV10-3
TGTGCCATCAGTGAAAGCGGGGGCACAGATACGCAGTATTTT
CAISESGGTDTQYF
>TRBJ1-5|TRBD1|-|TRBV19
TGTGCCAGTAGCGTTAACAGGGGGGGTCAGCCCCAGCATTTT
CASSVNRGGQPQHF
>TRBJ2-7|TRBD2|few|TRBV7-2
TGTGCCAGCAGCTTAGGGACTAGCGGGACCGAGCAGTACTTC
CASSLGTSGTEQYF
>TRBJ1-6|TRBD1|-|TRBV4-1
TGCGCCAGCAGCCAACCCGGGACAGGGGCTACACCCCTCCACTTT
CASSQPGTGATPLHF
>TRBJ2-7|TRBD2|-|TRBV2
TGTGCCAGCAGTGACGGGGAGGGCAGGACGAACGAGCAGTACTTC
CASSDGEGRTNEQYF
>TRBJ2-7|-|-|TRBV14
TGTGCCAGCAGCCATCTAGCCGAGCAGTACTTC
CASSHLAEQYF
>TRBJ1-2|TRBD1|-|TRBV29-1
TGCAGCGCGAGGACAGGGGATGACTATGGCTACACCTTC
CSARTGDDYGYTF
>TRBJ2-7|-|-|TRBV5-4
TGTGCCAGCAGCTTGGCCACAGGGGAGGGCGAGCAGTACTTC
CASSLATGEGEQYF
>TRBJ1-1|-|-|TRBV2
TGTGCCAGCAAGGACAGCCACTCAATGAACACTGAAGCTTTCTTT
CASKDSHSMNTEAFF
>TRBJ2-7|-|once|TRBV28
TGTGCCAGCAGTTTAGTAAGGCTGGGGGAGCAGTACTTC
CASSLVRLGEQYF
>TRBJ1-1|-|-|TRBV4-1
TGCGCCAGCAGCCAAGAGCCCGCCATGAACACTGAAGCTTTCTTT
CASSQEPAMNTEAFF
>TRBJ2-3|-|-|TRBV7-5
TGTGCCAGAAGCTTAATACCAGATACGCAGTATTTT
CARSLIPDTQYF
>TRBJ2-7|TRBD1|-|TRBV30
TGTGCCTCCCGGGACAGGGGGCTAAGCTCCTACGAGCAGTACTTC
CASRDRGLSSYEQYF
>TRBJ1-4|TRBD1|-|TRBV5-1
TGCGCCAGCAGCTTGGGGACAGGGTACGAAAAACTGTTTTTT
CASSLGTGYEKLFF
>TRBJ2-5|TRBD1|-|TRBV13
TGTGCCAGCAGCGAGGGGACAGGGGGACAAGAGACCCAGTACTTC
CASSEGTGGQETQYF
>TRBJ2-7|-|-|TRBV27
TGTGCCAGCAGTTTAAGAGCGAGGGGGGAAGAGCAGTACTTC
CASSLRARGEEQYF
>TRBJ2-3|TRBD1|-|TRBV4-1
TGCGCCAGCAGCCAAGAGGCGGACAGGGGGCTGGATACGCAGTATTTT
CASSQEADRGLDTQYF
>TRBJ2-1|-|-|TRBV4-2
TGTGCCAGCAGGTTTTTCTCCGCCGGGGGTGAGCAGTTCTTC
CASRFFSAGGEQFF
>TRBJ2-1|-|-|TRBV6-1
TGTGCCAGCAGTCTATTCGGGCAGGGGGACTATGAGCAGTTCTTC
CASSLFGQGDYEQFF
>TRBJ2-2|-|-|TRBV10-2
TGCGCCAGCAGTGAGGTGGGAGACACCGGGGAGCTGTTTTTT
CASSEVGDTGELFF
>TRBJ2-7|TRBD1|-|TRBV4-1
TGCGCCAGCAGCCCCGGACAGGGGGCAAGGTACGAGCAGTACTTC
CASSPGQGARYEQYF
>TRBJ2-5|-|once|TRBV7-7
TGTGCTAGCAGTCCGGGTCTGGGCTTACAAGAGACCCAGTACTTC
CASSPGLGLQETQYF
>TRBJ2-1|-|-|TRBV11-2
TGTGCCAGCAGCTTAGAAGCCCAGTGGGGGAATGAGCAGTTCTTC
CASSLEAQWGNEQFF
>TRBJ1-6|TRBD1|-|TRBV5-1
TGCGCCAGCAGCTTGCGGGACAGGGTCCCCTTTTATAATTCACCCCTCCACTTT
CASSLRDRVPFYNSPLHF
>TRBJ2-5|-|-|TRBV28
TGTGCCAGCAGTTTATCCAGGGAAGAGACCCAGTACTTC
CASSLSREETQYF
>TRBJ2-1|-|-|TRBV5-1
TGCGCCAGCAGCTTGGAGGGCTATGAGCAGTTCTTC
CASSLEGYEQFF
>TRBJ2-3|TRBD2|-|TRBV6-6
TGTGCCAGCAGCTGGACTAGCGGGGGGGCCACAGATACGCAGTATTTT
CASSWTSGGATDTQYF
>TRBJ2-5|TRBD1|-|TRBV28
TGTGCCAGCAGCGTACAGGGGGCCGGAGAGACCCAGTACTTC
CASSVQGAGETQYF
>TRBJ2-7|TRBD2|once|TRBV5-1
TGCGCCAGCAGCTTCGGACTAGCGGGGGATTACGAGCAGTACTTC
CASSFGLAGDYEQYF
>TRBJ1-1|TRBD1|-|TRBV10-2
TGCGCCAGCATGACAGGGGGCGCGGACACTGAAGCTTTCTTT
CASMTGGADTEAFF
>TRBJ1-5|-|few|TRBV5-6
TGTGCCAGCAGCTTGAGGGGGATATCAAATCAGCCCCAGCATTTT
CASSLRGISNQPQHF
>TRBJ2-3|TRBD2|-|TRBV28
TGTGCCAGCAGTTATGATAGAGCGGGAGGAGACACAGATACGCAGTATTTT
CASSYDRAGGDTDTQYF
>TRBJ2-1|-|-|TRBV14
TGTGCCAGCAGCCCGGGGCCCCTCCACAATGAGCAGTTCTTC
CASSPGPLHNEQFF
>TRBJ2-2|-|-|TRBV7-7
TGTGCCAGCAGCTTTACAGGGCTCACCGGGGAGCTGTTTTTT
CASSFTGLTGELFF
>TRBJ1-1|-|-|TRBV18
TGTGCCAGCTCACTAGGGGACGTCCGAAACACTGAAGCTTTCTTT
CASSLGDVRNTEAFF
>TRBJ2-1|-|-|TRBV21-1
TGTGCCAGCAGCAAATACTGTAGGGACAGGGCCTCGAATGAGCAGTTCTTC
CASSKYCRDRASNEQFF
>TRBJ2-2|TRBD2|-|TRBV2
TGTGCCAGCAGCCCAGCGGGGGCGAACACCGGGGAGCTGTTTTTT
CASSPAGANTGELFF
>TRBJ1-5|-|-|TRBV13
TGTGCCAGCAGCTTAAGGGGGTCGAGTCAGCCCCAGCATTTT
CASSLRGSSQPQHF
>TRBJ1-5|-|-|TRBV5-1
TGCGCCAGCAGCTTGGATGGGGGGACTCAGCCCCAGCATTTT
CASSLDGGTQPQHF
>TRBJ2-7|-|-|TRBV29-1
TGCAGCGGGAGGGACGACACCTACGAGCAGTACTTC
CSGRDDTYEQYF
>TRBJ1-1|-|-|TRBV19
TGTGCCAGTAGTGTTAGGCTTGAAGCTTTCTTT
CASSVRLEAFF
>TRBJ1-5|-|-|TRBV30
TGTGCCCTATCCACAGGGCTCAATCAGCCCCAGCATTTT
CALSTGLNQPQHF